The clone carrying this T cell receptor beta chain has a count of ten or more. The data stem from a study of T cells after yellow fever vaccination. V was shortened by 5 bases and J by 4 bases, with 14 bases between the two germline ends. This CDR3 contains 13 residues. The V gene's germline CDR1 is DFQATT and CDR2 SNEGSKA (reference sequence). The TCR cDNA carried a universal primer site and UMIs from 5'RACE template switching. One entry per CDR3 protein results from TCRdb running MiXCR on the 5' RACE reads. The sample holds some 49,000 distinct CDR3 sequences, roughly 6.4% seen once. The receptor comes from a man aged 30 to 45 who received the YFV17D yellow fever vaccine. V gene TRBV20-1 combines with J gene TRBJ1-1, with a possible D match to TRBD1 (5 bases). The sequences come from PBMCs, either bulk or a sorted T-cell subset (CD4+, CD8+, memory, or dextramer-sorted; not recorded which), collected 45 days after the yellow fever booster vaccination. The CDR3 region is CSAQAGAPTEAFF. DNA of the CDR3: TGCAGTGCTCAGGCCGGGGCGCCCACTGAAGCTTTCTTT.